This TCR beta chain was obtained from a study of Graves' ophthalmopathy and Graves' hyperthyroidism. The authors amplified TCR beta CDR3 regions from RNA transcripts. The workflow started with a first-round RT-PCR run with HTBI primers and then moved on to a second-round multiplex PCR. One entry per CDR3 protein results from TCRdb running MiXCR on the multiplex PCR reads. Of 650,000 to 900,000 distinct CDR3 sequences in the sample, 40% were seen once. With 8 bases removed from V and 5 bases from J, the gap between germline ends came to 16 bases. The CDR3 is 14 amino acids. From germline, CDR1 is ENHRY and CDR2 SYGVKD. The source of the PBMCs was around 10 ml of fresh peripheral blood. Note on this clonotype: Its antigen is as yet unknown.

Study-level points and caveats: This model predicted ophthalmopathy progression (sensitivity around 71%, specificity about 73%). Most expanded clonotypes from thyroid (those above 0.001 frequency) were also found in blood.

This receptor was identified in an adult man with Graves' ophthalmopathy. Sequenced sample: peripheral blood. This rearrangement joins TRBV10-3 to TRBJ1-5; TRBD1 might be the D (6 bases). CDR3 sequence reads: CAIRAGETDQPQHF. CDR3 DNA: TGTGCCATCCGCGCAGGGGAAACGGATCAGCCCCAGCATTTT.